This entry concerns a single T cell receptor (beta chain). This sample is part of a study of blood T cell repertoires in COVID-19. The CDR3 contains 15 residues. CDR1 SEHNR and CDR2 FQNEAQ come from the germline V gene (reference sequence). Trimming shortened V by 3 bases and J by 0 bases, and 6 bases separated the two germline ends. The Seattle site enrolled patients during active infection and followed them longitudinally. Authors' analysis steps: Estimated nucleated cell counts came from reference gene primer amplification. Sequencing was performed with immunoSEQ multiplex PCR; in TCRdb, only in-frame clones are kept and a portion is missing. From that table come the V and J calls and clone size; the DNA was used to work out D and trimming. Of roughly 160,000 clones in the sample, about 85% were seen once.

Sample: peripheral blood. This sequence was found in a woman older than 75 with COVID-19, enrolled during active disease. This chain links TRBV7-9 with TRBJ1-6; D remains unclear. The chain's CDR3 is CASSLGVSYNSPLHF. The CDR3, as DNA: TGTGCCAGCAGCTTGGGAGTCTCCTATAATTCACCCCTCCACTTT.